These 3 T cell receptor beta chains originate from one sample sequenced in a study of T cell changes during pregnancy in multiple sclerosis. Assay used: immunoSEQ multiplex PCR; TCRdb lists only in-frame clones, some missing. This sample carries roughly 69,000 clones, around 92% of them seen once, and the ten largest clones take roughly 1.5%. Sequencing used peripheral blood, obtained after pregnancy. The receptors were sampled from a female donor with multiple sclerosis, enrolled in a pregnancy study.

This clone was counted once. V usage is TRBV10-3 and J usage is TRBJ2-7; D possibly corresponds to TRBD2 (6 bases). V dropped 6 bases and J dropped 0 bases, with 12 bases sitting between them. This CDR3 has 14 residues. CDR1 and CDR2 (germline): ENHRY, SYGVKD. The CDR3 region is CAIRGLVSSYEQYF. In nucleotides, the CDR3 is TGTGCCATCAGGGGACTGGTCAGCTCCTACGAGCAGTACTTC.

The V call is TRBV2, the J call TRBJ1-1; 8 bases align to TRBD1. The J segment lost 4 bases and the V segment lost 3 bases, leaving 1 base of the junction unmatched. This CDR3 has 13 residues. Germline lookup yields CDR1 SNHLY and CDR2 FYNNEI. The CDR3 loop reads CASSDTGGTEAFF. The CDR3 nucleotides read TGTGCCAGCAGTGATACAGGGGGCACTGAAGCTTTCTTT. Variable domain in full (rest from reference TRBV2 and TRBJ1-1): EPEVTQTPSHQVTQMGQEVILRCVPISNHLYFYWYRQILGQKVEFLVSFYNNEISEKSEIFDDQFSVERPDGSNFTLKIRSTKLEDSAMYFCASSDTGGTEAFFGQGTRLTVV.

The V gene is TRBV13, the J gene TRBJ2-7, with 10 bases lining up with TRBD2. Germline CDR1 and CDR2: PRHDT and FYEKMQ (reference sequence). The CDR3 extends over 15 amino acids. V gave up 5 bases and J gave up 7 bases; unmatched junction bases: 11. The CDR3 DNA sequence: TGTGCCAGCAGCCCACAAGCGGGAGGGCCGGGTGAGCAGTACTTC. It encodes CASSPQAGGPGEQYF. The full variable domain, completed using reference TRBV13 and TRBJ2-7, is AAGVIQSPRHLIKEKRETATLKCYPIPRHDTVYWYQQGPGQDPQFLISFYEKMQSDKGSIPDRFSAQQFSDYHSELNMSSLELGDSALYFCASSPQAGGPGEQYFGPGTRLTVT.